This TCR beta chain was captured in a study of identical twins. Study findings and constraints: Invariant MAIT and iNKT cells may have partly biased zero-insertion analyses. Fewer insertions were carried by abundant cord blood beta clonotypes, but none was seen in memory repertoires.

V was cut by 4 bases and J by 7 bases, with 14 bases left in between. The CDR3 sequence is 13 residues long. Germline loops: CDR1 SGHRS, CDR2 YFSETQ. About this clonotype itself: Antigen unknown.

Unique molecular identifiers were present on the cDNA, which also gained a universal primer site by template switching. Via MiXCR, TCRdb re-called the 5' RACE reads, giving one row per CDR3 protein. The table has around 200,000 distinct CDR3 sequences, around a tenth seen once. The chain joins TRBV5-1 to TRBJ2-5; D not resolved. This TCR came from a woman between 18 and 29 years old in good health. Material: memory (CD45RO+) T cells sorted from blood. For the CDR3, the DNA is TGCGCCAGCAGCCTGGAACAGATTGGGACCCAGTACTTC. Its translation: CASSLEQIGTQYF.